Below, one T cell receptor (beta chain) is given with its context. Its recognized antigen is unknown. Base qualities are not at hand, and no much larger clone is one base apart. TCR cDNA was synthesized by 5'RACE template switching, through which a universal primer site and unique molecular identifiers were introduced. Priming of cDNA synthesis was performed from both the TCR alpha and TCR beta constant segments. Libraries were amplified in two PCR steps, with sample barcodes and sequencing adapters added in the second step. Sequencing of the libraries was done on either Illumina HiSeq 2500 (2x100 bp) or NovaSeq (2x150 bp). Under the source paper's analysis protocol: MIGEC was used to demultiplex reads and collapse the reads into UMI consensus sequences, and MiXCR was used for V(D)J alignment. Using edgeR on replicate PBMC samples, clonotypes were called vaccine-responding if FDR was below 0.01 and the log2 fold change was above 5 up to day 15. CD4 or CD8 identity was assigned to each bulk clonotype according to whether the clonotype was present at higher abundance in the sequenced CD4 repertoire or the sequenced CD8 repertoire. The public reads were run again by TCRdb, first through fastp at Q25 and then through MiXCR, and only productive beta chains were kept. Rows matching on CDR3 protein sequence are summarized as one entry with the most common DNA and genes. V and J calls and clone size were set by TCRdb, not the authors. Here the sample has more than 350,000 distinct CDR3 sequences; 9.5% to 13% occur a single time. About 17% of the sample is held by the ten biggest clonotypes.

Looking up the germline V gene (reference sequence) yields CDR1 LNHNV and CDR2 YYDKDF. The junction shows trimming of 1 base on V and 6 bases on J, and the gene matches do not reach 5 bases of it. From its cysteine to its phenylalanine, the CDR3 spans 16 amino acids. Only the CDR3 DNA is retained, 48 bases long and in frame from the first base. This sample was taken from a study of T cells after yellow fever vaccination (dated by TCRdb to about 2019). Study-level background: The SMART-Seq v4 Ultra Low Input RNA kit was used to prepare libraries from fractions with low cell numbers. Bulk TCR alpha and beta repertoires were sequenced longitudinally to track T-cell clones before and after primary and booster YFV17D yellow fever vaccination. Two healthy male donors, one aged 18 to 30 and one aged 30 to 40 years, were included in the cohort. Blood samples were taken at several timepoints before and after primary and secondary immunization, and bulk PBMC replicates and cell subsets were isolated. Study-level results and caveats: Compared with the primary T-cell response, the secondary T-cell response was weaker but faster, peaking on day 5 rather than day 15. Most clones expanded after primary vaccination (approximately 97% of CD4 and 88% of CD8) were re-detected after the booster, suggesting that broad memory maintenance occurred. Only two donors were included in the study, so the extent to which the findings can be generalized is limited. A small fraction of clonotypes appeared in both the CD4 and CD8 compartments, likely as a result of convergent recombination. Computational filtering was needed because FACS-sorted repertoires could contain abundant contaminating clonotypes from the bulk population.

The sample's treatment or condition label, in plain terms: live attenuated yellow fever vaccine strain. At each blood-draw timepoint, two biological replicates of bulk PBMCs were obtained. A standard Ficoll-Paque protocol was used to isolate PBMCs from peripheral blood. TriZol was used to extract RNA from bulk PBMCs, CD4 and CD8 fractions, and dextramer-positive and dextramer-negative fractions. The source material was PBMCs, sampled on the day of the first yellow fever vaccination. The source is a man between 18 and 29 years old who received the YFV17D yellow fever vaccine. The chain is made from TRBV15 and TRBJ1-4, with 10 bases aligning to TRBD1. The CDR3 is CATSRGPGTGDEKLFF. DNA sequence: TGTGCCACCAGCAGAGGTCCCGGGACAGGGGATGAAAAACTGTTTTTT. Where the CDR3 stops, the reference TRBV15 and TRBJ1-4 genes take over; the full variable domain is DAMVIQNPRYQVTQFGKPVTLSCSQTLNHNVMYWYQQKSSQAPKLLFHYYDKDFNNEADTPDNFQSRRPNTSFCFLDIRSPGLGDTAMYLCATSRGPGTGDEKLFFGSGTQLSVL.